This T cell receptor beta chain was observed in a study of cytomegalovirus exposure and HLA in healthy donors. Study conclusions and caveats: Most subjects had HLA-A and HLA-B alleles reportedly predicted accurately by TCR beta sequences. Reports credit the classifier with highly specific, highly sensitive diagnosis of cytomegalovirus status.

In regard to this clone: Its antigen is not known.

Amplification used 60 Vbeta primers and 13 Jbeta primers. Profiling relied on immunoSEQ multiplex PCR, and the TCRdb table lists in-frame clones only, not all of them. Recorded for this sample: 150,000 to 200,000 clones. V lost 0 bases to trimming and J lost 4 bases; unmatched junction nucleotides: 10. CDR1 is SGHRS and CDR2 is YFSETQ in the germline V gene. The CDR3 covers 18 residues. Sequences were obtained from PBMCs. The chain recombines TRBV5-1 with TRBJ2-1; 10 bases match TRBD1. The source of this sequence is a woman aged 60-75 years in good health and CMV-seronegative. The CDR3 nucleotides read TGCGCCAGCAGCTTGGCCCGAAACCGGGACAGGGGATACAATGAGCAGTTCTTC. Translating gives CASSLARNRDRGYNEQFF.